A selection of T cell receptor beta chains follows, all from one sample in a study of CXCR3-negative and CXCR3-positive naive CD8 T cells. From its re-call of the 5' RACE reads, TCRdb lists each CDR3 protein once, without DNA. This repertoire includes about 150,000 distinct CDR3 sequences. Sequencing was done on a sample of naive CXCR3+ CD8+ T cells from blood. Source of these receptors: a human donor in good health. Some clones in this sample may be carry-over from other donors' samples. Both conserved end residues are part of each CDR3. Each record gives: V gene, J gene, CDR3 protein.

>TRBV12-3/TRBV12-4|TRBJ2-7
CASSLVGARGVEQYF
>TRBV15|TRBJ2-3
CATSRPSSTDTQYF
>TRBV4-1|TRBJ2-1
CASSQPTGSTYNEQFF
>TRBV29-1|TRBJ2-1
CSVLRQGRYNEQFF
>TRBV20-1|TRBJ1-1
CSARLKSGYTEAFF
>TRBV20-1|TRBJ1-2
CSPFGGAGYTF
>TRBV7-8|TRBJ2-3
CASSLTVPGGHTDTQYF
>TRBV7-9|TRBJ2-7
CASSFTDLSYEQYF
>TRBV28|TRBJ1-4
CASSSVDRAGEKLFF
>TRBV13|TRBJ1-1
CASDRGRATEAFF
>TRBV5-1|TRBJ2-7
CASSLGQGALYEQYF
>TRBV24-1|TRBJ2-6
CATSEPTESGANVLTF
>TRBV3-1|TRBJ2-3
CASSHSGGNTDTQYF
>TRBV6-1|TRBJ2-5
CASSRIDREQETQYF
>TRBV20-1|TRBJ2-7
CSVPTGLAGHSSYEQYF
>TRBV7-9|TRBJ2-5
CASSLFGGEETQYF
>TRBV7-9|TRBJ2-4
CASSLAQGAKNIQYF
>TRBV29-1|TRBJ2-3
CSAPGRSTDTQYF